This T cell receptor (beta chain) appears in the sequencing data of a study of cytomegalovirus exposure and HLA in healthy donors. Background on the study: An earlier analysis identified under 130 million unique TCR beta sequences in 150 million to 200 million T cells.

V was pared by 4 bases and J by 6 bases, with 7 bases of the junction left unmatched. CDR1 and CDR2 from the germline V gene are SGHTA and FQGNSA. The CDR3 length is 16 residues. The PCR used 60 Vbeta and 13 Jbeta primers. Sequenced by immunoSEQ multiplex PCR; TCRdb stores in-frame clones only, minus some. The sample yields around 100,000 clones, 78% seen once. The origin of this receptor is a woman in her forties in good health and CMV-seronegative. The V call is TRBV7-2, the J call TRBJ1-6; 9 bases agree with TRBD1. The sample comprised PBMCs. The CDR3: CASSYPTGQGNSPLHF. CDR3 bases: TGTGCCAGCAGCTACCCCACGGGACAGGGTAATTCACCCCTCCACTTT. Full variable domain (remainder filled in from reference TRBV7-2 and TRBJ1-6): GAGVSQSPSNKVTEKGKDVELRCDPISGHTALYWYRQSLGQGLEFLIYFQGNSAPDKSGLPSDRFSAERTGGSVSTLTIQRTQQEDSAVYLCASSYPTGQGNSPLHFGNGTRLTVT.